Listed below are T cell receptor beta chains from one sample, sequenced in a study of blood T cell repertoires in COVID-19. Repertoires were generated with immunoSEQ multiplex PCR, while TCRdb's copy carries only in-frame clones and drops some. Of 250,000 to 400,000 clones listed, roughly 90% are singletons. Sequencing used peripheral blood. The receptors come from a woman in her 30s with COVID-19, enrolled during active disease. Both conserved end residues are part of each CDR3. Fields, in order: clone size, V gene, D gene, J gene, CDR3 DNA, CDR3 protein. The D gene is left open where the match is weak. A row's size may be missing; if present it is once, few, many or a size class.

NA	TRBV15	NA	TRBJ1-6	TGTGCCACCAGAGACAGGAACTATAATTCACCCCTCCACTTT	CATRDRNYNSPLHF
once	TRBV30	NA	TRBJ2-2	TGTGCCTGGAGTCCGGGACTCAACACCGGGGAGCTGTTTTTT	CAWSPGLNTGELFF
NA	TRBV14	NA	TRBJ2-1	TGTGCCAGCAGCCAAGATTTGTCAGGGAATGAGCAGTTCTTC	CASSQDLSGNEQFF
NA	TRBV5-4	NA	TRBJ1-3	TGTGCCAGCAGCTTGTCAGGGGTTGAGGCCATATATTTT	CASSLSGVEAIYF
NA	TRBV19	TRBD1	TRBJ1-2	TGTGCCAGTAGCCTCGGGACAGACTATGGCTACACCTTC	CASSLGTDYGYTF
NA	TRBV6-6	TRBD1	TRBJ1-2	TGTGCCAGCCAGGGACAGACTAACTATGGCTACACCTTC	CASQGQTNYGYTF
NA	TRBV6-6	NA	TRBJ1-1	TGTGCCAGCAGCGGTGGACAGAGCAAAGCTTTCTTT	CASSGGQSKAFF
NA	TRBV11-2	TRBD1	TRBJ1-2	TGTGCCAGCAGCCCGCAGGGGGATGGTTACTATGGCTACACCTTC	CASSPQGDGYYGYTF
NA	TRBV29-1	TRBD2	TRBJ2-7	TGCAGCGTGGGGATTAGCGGGAGGCACGAGCAGTACTTC	CSVGISGRHEQYF
NA	TRBV19	NA	TRBJ1-5	TGTGCCAGTAGTATACAGGGGCGACAGCCCCAGCATTTT	CASSIQGRQPQHF
NA	TRBV27	TRBD1	TRBJ1-2	TGTGCCAGCAGTCCCGACCGGGACAGATACTATGGCTACACCTTC	CASSPDRDRYYGYTF
NA	TRBV6-2/TRBV6-3	TRBD1	TRBJ2-1	TGTGCCAGCAGTCTAGACAGGGGCGACTACAATGAGCAGTTCTTC	CASSLDRGDYNEQFF
NA	TRBV27	NA	TRBJ1-6	TGTGCCAGCTCCTGGGGGGTTAATTCACCCCTCCACTTT	CASSWGVNSPLHF
NA	TRBV6-5	NA	TRBJ2-3	TGTGCCGGAAGACAGCTTACTAGCACAGATACGCAGTATTTT	CAGRQLTSTDTQYF
once	TRBV5-1	TRBD1	TRBJ1-1	TGCGCCAGCAGCCCTTGGACAGGGCCGAACACTGAAGCTTTCTTT	CASSPWTGPNTEAFF
NA	TRBV27	NA	TRBJ1-2	TGTGCCAGCAGTTCCGGGGGGCACGGGGGGGGCTATGGCTACACCTTC	CASSSGGHGGGYGYTF
once	TRBV10-3	NA	TRBJ1-1	TGTGCCATCAGTGAGTCTTATGGGGGGACTGAAGCTTTCTTT	CAISESYGGTEAFF
NA	TRBV28	TRBD1	TRBJ2-5	TGTGCCAGCAGTGGTGGACAGGGGAGAACTGTAGAGACCCAGTACTTC	CASSGGQGRTVETQYF
NA	TRBV5-5	NA	TRBJ2-1	TGTGCCAGCAGCTTCGGGTCCTACAATGAGCAGTTCTTC	CASSFGSYNEQFF
NA	TRBV25-1	TRBD1	TRBJ2-7	TGTGCCAGCAGTAAGAGACAGGGATACGAGCAGTACTTC	CASSKRQGYEQYF
NA	TRBV14	TRBD1	TRBJ1-5	TGTGCCAGCAGCCTGACAGGGGGCAATCAGCCCCAGCATTTT	CASSLTGGNQPQHF